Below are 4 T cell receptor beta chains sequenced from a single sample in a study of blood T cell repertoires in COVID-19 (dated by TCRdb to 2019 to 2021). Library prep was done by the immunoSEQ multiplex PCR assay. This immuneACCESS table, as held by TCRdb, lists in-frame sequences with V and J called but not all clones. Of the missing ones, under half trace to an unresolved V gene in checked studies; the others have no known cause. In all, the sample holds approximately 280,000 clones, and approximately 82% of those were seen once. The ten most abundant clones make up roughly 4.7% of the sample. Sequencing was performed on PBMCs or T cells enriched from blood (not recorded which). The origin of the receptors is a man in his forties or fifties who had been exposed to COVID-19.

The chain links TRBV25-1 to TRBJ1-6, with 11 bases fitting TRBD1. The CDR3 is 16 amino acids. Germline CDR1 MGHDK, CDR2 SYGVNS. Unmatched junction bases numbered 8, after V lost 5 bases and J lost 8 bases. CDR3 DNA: TGTGCCAGCAGTCGAATACCGGGACAGGGGGATTCACCCCTCCACTTT. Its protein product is CASSRIPGQGDSPLHF.

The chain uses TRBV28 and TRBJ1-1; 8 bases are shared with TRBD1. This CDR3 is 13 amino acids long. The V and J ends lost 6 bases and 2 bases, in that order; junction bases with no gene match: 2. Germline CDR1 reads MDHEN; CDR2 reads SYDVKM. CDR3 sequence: CASRGQVNTEAFF. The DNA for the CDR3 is TGTGCCAGCAGGGGACAGGTAAACACTGAAGCTTTCTTT.

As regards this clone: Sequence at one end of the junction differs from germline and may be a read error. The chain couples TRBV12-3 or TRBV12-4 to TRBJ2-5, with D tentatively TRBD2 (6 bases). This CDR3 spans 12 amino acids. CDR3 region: CASSLQGLNGHF. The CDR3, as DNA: TGTGCCAGCAGTTTACAGGGACTCAATGGACACTTC.

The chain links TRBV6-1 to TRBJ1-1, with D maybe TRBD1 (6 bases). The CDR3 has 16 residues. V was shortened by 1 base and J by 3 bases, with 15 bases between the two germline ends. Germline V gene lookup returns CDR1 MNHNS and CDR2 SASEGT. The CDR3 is CASSEEGGPSDTEAFF. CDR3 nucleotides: TGTGCCAGCAGTGAAGAGGGGGGGCCCAGCGACACTGAAGCTTTCTTT.